The rows below give T cell receptor beta chains drawn from one sample of a study of T cells in Graves' hyperthyroidism and ophthalmopathy. Each CDR3 protein is one row after TCRdb ran MiXCR on the multiplex PCR reads. The sample contains some 350,000 distinct CDR3 sequences, over 12% of which appear only once. The material sequenced was blood. These receptors originate from a woman aged 55-70 years with Graves' ophthalmopathy. Both conserved end residues are trimmed from each CDR3.

v_call,j_call,cdr3_aa
TRBV9,TRBJ2-2,ASSVGIAGDLSTGELF
TRBV20-1,TRBJ1-1,SAPTGSTSTEAF
TRBV5-1,TRBJ2-2,ASSPLAGAAGELF
TRBV27,TRBJ2-3,ASSPYGTAQY
TRBV3-1,TRBJ1-3,ASSPMGFQGNTIY
TRBV28,TRBJ2-3,ASSLTAGSWGDTQY
TRBV29-1,TRBJ1-1,SVEGDRGLNTEAF
TRBV19,TRBJ2-1,ASSTLLTSEQF
TRBV11-2,TRBJ2-1,ANSLDWVGSGREQF
TRBV2,TRBJ2-1,ASTVAVQRNEQF
TRBV3-1,TRBJ2-1,ASSLRTGAQTYNEQF
TRBV6-1,TRBJ2-5,ASSAGFQETQY
TRBV19,TRBJ1-2,ASTKSTGAGYGYT
TRBV5-4,TRBJ2-4,ASSLPSAKNIQY
TRBV16,TRBJ1-2,ASSYTDNYGYT
TRBV5-1,TRBJ2-1,ASSWVTGVMANEQF
TRBV2,TRBJ2-3,ASPPRERMDTQY
TRBV29-1,TRBJ1-5,SVEEDGNQPQH
TRBV20-1,TRBJ2-7,SARVPGAYEQY
TRBV2,TRBJ1-1,ASSEEKGVGAF
TRBV7-2,TRBJ2-7,ASSLDFNYEQY
TRBV5-1,TRBJ2-7,ASSLGPGSSYEQY
TRBV28,TRBJ1-2,ASRLQGPNYGHT
TRBV5-6,TRBJ2-3,ASRIVGTDTQY
TRBV20-1,TRBJ2-1,RYRYEQF
TRBV7-9,TRBJ2-1,GARGSYNEQF
TRBV29-1,TRBJ2-1,SVEFATGGSVYNEQF
TRBV28,TRBJ2-7,ASIRTGGPYEQY
TRBV7-2,TRBJ2-5,ASSSGLIIEETQY
TRBV19,TRBJ2-2,ASSRAGNTGELF
TRBV6-6,TRBJ2-7,ASSYPGGSSYEQY
TRBV29-1,TRBJ2-7,SVTAARREQY
TRBV28,TRBJ2-7,ASSAPGYVEQY
TRBV28,TRBJ1-1,ASSSLGQRNTEAF
TRBV12-3/TRBV12-4,TRBJ2-7,ASAGQGKNEQY
TRBV19,TRBJ2-1,ASKSGTGGTNEQF
TRBV20-1,TRBJ2-2,SARGLANTGELF
TRBV9,TRBJ2-1,ASSFRTSGGEQF
TRBV2,TRBJ1-2,ASSLGRGQSNYGYT
TRBV24-1,TRBJ2-3,ATSDFTSATDTQY
TRBV2,TRBJ1-5,ASSQGRGQPQH
TRBV6-5,TRBJ1-5,ASSYSKGTNQPQH
TRBV9,TRBJ2-5,ASSVAVASGIQETQY
TRBV7-9,TRBJ2-1,ASSGEHRSNEQF
TRBV12-3/TRBV12-4,TRBJ2-1,ASSTPGLAGGPWSYNEQF
TRBV28,TRBJ2-3,ASRTPTGPYTDTQY
TRBV3-1,TRBJ2-3,ASTPGQSFVDTQY
TRBV19,TRBJ2-4,ASSRQQVDIQY
TRBV28,TRBJ2-1,ATDTTYNEQF
TRBV6-1,TRBJ2-5,ASSGFGVETQY
TRBV28,TRBJ1-5,ASSLLGPGQGIVRSNQPQH
TRBV3-1,TRBJ2-5,ASSKPGLAGGRKETQY
TRBV6-1,TRBJ1-1,TSSSTGRNTEAF
TRBV3-1,TRBJ2-3,ASSQELAGGTDTQY
TRBV5-1,TRBJ2-1,ASSLDTSNYNEQF
TRBV2,TRBJ2-3,ASSPHTRTSTDTQY